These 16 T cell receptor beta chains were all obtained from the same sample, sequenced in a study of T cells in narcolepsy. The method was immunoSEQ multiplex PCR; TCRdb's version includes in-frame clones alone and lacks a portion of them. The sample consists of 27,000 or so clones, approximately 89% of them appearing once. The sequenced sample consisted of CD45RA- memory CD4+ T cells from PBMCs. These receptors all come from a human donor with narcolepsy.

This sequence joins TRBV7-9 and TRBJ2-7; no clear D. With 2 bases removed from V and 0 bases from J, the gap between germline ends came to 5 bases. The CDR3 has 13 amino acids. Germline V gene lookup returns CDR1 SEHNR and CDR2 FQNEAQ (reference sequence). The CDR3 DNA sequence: TGTGCCAGCAGCTTAACAGACTCCTACGAGCAGTACTTC. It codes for CASSLTDSYEQYF.

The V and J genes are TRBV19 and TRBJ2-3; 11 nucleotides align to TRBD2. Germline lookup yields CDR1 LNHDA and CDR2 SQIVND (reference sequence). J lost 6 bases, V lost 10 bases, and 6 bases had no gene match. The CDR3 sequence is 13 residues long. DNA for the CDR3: TGTGCCACCCGACTAGCGGGGACGGATACGCAGTATTTT. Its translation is CATRLAGTDTQYF.

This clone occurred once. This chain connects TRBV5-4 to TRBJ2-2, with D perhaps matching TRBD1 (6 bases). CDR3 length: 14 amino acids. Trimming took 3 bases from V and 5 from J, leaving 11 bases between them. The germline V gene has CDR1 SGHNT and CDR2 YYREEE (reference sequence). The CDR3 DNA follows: TGTGCCAGCAGCTCCCGACAGGTGACCGGGGAGCTGTTTTTT. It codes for CASSSRQVTGELFF.

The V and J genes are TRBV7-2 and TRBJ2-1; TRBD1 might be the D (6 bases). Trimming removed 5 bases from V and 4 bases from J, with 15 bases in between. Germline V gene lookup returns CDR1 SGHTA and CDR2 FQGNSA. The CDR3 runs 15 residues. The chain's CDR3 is CASSLSWGQYNEQFF. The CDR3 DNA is TGTGCCAGCAGCCTCTCGTGGGGGCAGTACAATGAGCAGTTCTTC.

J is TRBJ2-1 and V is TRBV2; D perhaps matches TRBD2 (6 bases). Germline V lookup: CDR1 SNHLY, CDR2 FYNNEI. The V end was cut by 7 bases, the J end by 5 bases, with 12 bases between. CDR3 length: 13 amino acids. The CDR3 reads CASTRVADNEQFF. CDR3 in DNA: TGTGCCAGCACTCGGGTAGCGGACAATGAGCAGTTCTTC.

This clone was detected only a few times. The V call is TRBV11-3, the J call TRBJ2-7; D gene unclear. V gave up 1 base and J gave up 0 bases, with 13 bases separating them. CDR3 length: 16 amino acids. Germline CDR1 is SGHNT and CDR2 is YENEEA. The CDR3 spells CASSLGMLPSSYEQYV. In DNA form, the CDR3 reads TGTGCCAGCAGCTTAGGGATGCTCCCAAGCTCCTACGAGCAGTACGTC.

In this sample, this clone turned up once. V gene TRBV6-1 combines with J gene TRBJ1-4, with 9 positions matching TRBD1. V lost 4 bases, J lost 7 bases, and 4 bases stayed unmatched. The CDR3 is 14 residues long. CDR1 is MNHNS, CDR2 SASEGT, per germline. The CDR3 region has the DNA TGTGCCAGCAGTGGGGGACAGGGTTTTGAAAAACTGTTTTTT. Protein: CASSGGQGFEKLFF.

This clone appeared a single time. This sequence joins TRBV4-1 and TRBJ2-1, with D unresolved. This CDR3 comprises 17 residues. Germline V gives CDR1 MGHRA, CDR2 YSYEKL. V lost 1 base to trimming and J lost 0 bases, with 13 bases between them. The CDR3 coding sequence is TGCGCCAGCAGCCAAGGGGTGGCGGTTAGCTCCTACAATGAGCAGTTCTTC. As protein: CASSQGVAVSSYNEQFF.

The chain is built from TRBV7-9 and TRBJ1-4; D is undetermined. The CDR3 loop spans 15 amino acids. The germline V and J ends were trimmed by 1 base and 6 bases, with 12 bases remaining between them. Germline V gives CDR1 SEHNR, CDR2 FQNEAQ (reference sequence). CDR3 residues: CASSLVGSYDEKLFF. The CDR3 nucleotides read TGTGCCAGCAGCTTAGTCGGCAGCTACGATGAAAAACTGTTTTTT.

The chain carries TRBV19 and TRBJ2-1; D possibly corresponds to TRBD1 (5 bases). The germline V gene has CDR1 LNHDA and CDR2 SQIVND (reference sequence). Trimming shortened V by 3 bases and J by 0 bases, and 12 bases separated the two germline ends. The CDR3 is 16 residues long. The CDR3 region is CASSMNWGGSYNEQFF. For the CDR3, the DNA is TGTGCCAGTAGTATGAACTGGGGCGGCTCCTACAATGAGCAGTTCTTC.

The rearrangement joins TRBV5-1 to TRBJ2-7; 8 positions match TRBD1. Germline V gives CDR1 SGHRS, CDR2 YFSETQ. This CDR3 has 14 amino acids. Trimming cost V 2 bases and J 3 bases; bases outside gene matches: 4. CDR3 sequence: CASSFRTGSYEQYF. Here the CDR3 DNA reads TGCGCCAGCAGCTTCAGGACAGGGAGCTACGAGCAGTACTTC. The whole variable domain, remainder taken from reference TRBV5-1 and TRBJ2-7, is KAGVTQTPRYLIKTRGQQVTLSCSPISGHRSVSWYQQTPGQGLQFLFEYFSETQRNKGNFPGRFSGRQFSNSRSEMNVSTLELGDSALYLCASSFRTGSYEQYFGPGTRLTVT.

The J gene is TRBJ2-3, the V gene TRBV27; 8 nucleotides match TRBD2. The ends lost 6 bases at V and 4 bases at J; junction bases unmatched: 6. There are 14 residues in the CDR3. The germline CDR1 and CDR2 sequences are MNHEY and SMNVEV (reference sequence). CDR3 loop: CASSPGGASDTQYF. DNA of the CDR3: TGTGCCAGCAGCCCGGGGGGGGCATCAGATACGCAGTATTTT.

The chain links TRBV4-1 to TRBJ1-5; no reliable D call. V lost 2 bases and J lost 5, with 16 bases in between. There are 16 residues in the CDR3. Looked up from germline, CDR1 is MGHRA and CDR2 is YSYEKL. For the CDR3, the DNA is TGCGCCAGCAGCCAACTGCTCGTGGGAGTAGATCAGCCCCAGCATTTT. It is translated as CASSQLLVGVDQPQHF.

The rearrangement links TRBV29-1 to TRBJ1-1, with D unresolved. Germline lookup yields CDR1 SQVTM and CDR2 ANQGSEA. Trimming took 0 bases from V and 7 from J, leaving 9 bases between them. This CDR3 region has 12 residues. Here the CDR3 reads CSVEDLVVEAFF. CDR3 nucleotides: TGCAGCGTTGAAGATCTTGTTGTTGAAGCTTTCTTT. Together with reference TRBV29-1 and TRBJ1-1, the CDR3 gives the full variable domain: SAVISQKPSRDICQRGTSLTIQCQVDSQVTMMFWYRQQPGQSLTLIATANQGSEATYESGFVIDKFPISRPNLTFSTLTVSNMSPEDSSIYLCSVEDLVVEAFFGQGTRLTVV.

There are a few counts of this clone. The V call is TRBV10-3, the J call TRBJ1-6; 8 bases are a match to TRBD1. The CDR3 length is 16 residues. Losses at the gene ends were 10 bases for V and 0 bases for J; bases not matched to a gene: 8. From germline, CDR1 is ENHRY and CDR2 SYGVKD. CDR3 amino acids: CATGTGDSSYNSPLHF. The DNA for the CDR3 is TGTGCCACCGGGACAGGAGATAGCTCCTATAATTCACCCCTCCACTTT.

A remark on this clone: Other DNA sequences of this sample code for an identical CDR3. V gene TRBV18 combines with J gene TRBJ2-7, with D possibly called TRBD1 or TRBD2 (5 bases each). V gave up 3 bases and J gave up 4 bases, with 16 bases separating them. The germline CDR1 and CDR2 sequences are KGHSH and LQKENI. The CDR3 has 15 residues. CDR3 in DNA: TGTGCCAGCTCACCGGGGCCGGGGTTGAGGTACGAGCAGTACTTC. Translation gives CASSPGPGLRYEQYF.